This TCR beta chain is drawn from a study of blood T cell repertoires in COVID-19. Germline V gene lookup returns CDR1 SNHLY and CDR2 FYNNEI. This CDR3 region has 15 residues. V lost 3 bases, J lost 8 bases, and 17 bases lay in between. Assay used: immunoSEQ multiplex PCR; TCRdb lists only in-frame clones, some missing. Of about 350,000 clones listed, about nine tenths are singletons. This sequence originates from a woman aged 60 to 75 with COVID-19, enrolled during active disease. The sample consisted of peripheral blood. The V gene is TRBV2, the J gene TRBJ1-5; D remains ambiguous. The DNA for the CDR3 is TGTGCCAGCAGTGAGCGGGCCCTAAAAACGAAGCCCCAGCATTTT. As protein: CASSERALKTKPQHF.